This passage covers 29 T cell receptor beta chains from one sample sequenced in a study of beta chain features in type 1 diabetes. The investigators reverse transcribed all of the isolated RNA, so they sequenced expressed TCRB transcripts. Generated by immunoSEQ multiplex PCR, the TCRdb table keeps only in-frame clones and is missing some. In the table there are fewer than 45,000 clones, about 64% of which are singletons. Material for sequencing was Tregs from blood. All receptors derive from a woman aged 30 to 39 in good health.

The DNA for the CDR3 is TGTGCCAGCATACCGCCGGGACTAAACACCGGGGAGCTGTTTTTT. It yields the protein CASIPPGLNTGELFF. The rearrangement links TRBV19 to TRBJ2-2; 7 positions agree with TRBD2. This CDR3 comprises 15 residues. Germline-derived CDR1 and CDR2 are LNHDA and SQIVND (reference sequence). J gave up 2 bases and V 9 bases, and 9 bases lay outside the gene matches.

The chain carries TRBV5-4 and TRBJ2-1; 12 bases align to TRBD2. CDR3 length: 16 residues. Per the germline V gene, CDR1 is SGHNT and CDR2 is YYREEE (reference sequence). Unmatched junction bases numbered 10, after V lost 4 bases and J lost 8 bases. CDR3: CASSPRLAGDTHEQFF. CDR3 DNA: TGTGCCAGCAGCCCACGACTAGCGGGAGATACGCATGAGCAGTTCTTC.

This clone was recorded once. J is TRBJ2-1 and V is TRBV5-1; D ambiguous. Germline assignment: CDR1 SGHRS and CDR2 YFSETQ. The CDR3 covers 13 residues. With 4 bases removed from V and 6 bases from J, the gap between germline ends came to 11 bases. CDR3 loop: CASSLLPSNEQFF. In nucleotides, the CDR3 is TGCGCCAGCAGCCTACTCCCCTCCAATGAGCAGTTCTTC. The entire variable domain, with the rest obtained from reference TRBV5-1 and TRBJ2-1, is as follows: KAGVTQTPRYLIKTRGQQVTLSCSPISGHRSVSWYQQTPGQGLQFLFEYFSETQRNKGNFPGRFSGRQFSNSRSEMNVSTLELGDSALYLCASSLLPSNEQFFGPGTRLTVL.

The rearrangement joins TRBV7-9 to TRBJ2-4; no clear D. The V gene's germline CDR1 is SEHNR and CDR2 FQNEAQ (reference sequence). CDR3 size: 15 residues. V lost 0 bases and J lost 0, with 6 bases in between. CDR3 nucleotides: TGTGCCAGCAGCTTAGCAGGAGTAGCCAAAAACATTCAGTACTTC. Residues: CASSLAGVAKNIQYF.

The V call is TRBV19, the J call TRBJ2-1, with 14 bases matching TRBD2. J gave up 0 bases and V 5 bases, and 9 bases lay outside the gene matches. The CDR3 sequence is 19 residues long. CDR1 LNHDA and CDR2 SQIVND come from the germline V gene (reference sequence). The DNA for the CDR3 is TGTGCCAGTAGTCGGACGGGACTAGCGGGGGCGAGCTCCTACAATGAGCAGTTCTTC. Translating it yields CASSRTGLAGASSYNEQFF.

The rearrangement uses TRBV30 and TRBJ2-2; D unresolved. CDR1 is GTSNPN, CDR2 SVGIG, per germline (reference sequence). V lost 3 bases, J lost 6 bases, and 5 bases lay in between. The CDR3 runs to 11 residues. CDR3 sequence: CAWSPAGELFF. CDR3 in DNA: TGTGCCTGGAGCCCAGCCGGGGAGCTGTTTTTT. Full variable domain (remainder filled in from reference TRBV30 and TRBJ2-2): SQTIHQWPATLVQPVGSPLSLECTVEGTSNPNLYWYRQAAGRGLQLLFYSVGIGQISSEVPQNLSASRPQDRQFILSSKKLLLSDSGFYLCAWSPAGELFFGEGSRLTVL.

The chain couples TRBV28 to TRBJ2-5, with 9 bases aligning to TRBD2. Germline loops: CDR1 MDHEN, CDR2 SYDVKM. V was clipped by 3 bases and J by 2 bases; unmatched bases: 7. There are 16 residues in the CDR3. CDR3 in DNA: TGTGCCAGCAGTTTCGGGGTAGCGGGAGAACAAGAGACCCAGTACTTC. Protein: CASSFGVAGEQETQYF.

The V and J genes are TRBV5-1 and TRBJ1-5; a possible D gene is TRBD1 (5 bases). The germline gives CDR1 SGHRS, CDR2 YFSETQ. V lost 0 bases, J lost 4 bases, and 8 bases lay in between. The CDR3 loop spans 14 amino acids. CDR3 residues: CASSLGQPNQPQHF. For the CDR3, the DNA is TGCGCCAGCAGCTTGGGACAGCCTAATCAGCCCCAGCATTTT.

The chain links TRBV9 to TRBJ2-2; TRBD1 aligns across 8 bases. J was trimmed by 5 bases and V by 3 bases; bases with no gene match: 6. The CDR3 is 15 amino acids. The V gene's germline CDR1 is SGDLS and CDR2 YYNGEE. CDR3 DNA sequence: TGTGCCAGCAGCGCTCAGGGGGCGCGGACCGGGGAGCTGTTTTTT. Its protein product is CASSAQGARTGELFF.

This clone came up once. This sequence joins TRBV28 and TRBJ1-3; D not certain. Trimming took off 7 bases at V and 0 bases at J, with 13 bases between the two ends. The CDR3 sequence is 15 residues long. The V gene's germline CDR1 is MDHEN and CDR2 SYDVKM. In DNA form, the CDR3 reads TGTGCCAGCAAAACCAAGCGGAACTCTGGAAACACCATATATTTT. This sequence encodes CASKTKRNSGNTIYF. The whole variable domain, remainder taken from reference TRBV28 and TRBJ1-3, is DVKVTQSSRYLVKRTGEKVFLECVQDMDHENMFWYRQDPGLGLRLIYFSYDVKMKEKGDIPEGYSVSREKKERFSLILESASTNQTSMYLCASKTKRNSGNTIYFGEGSWLTVV.

In this sample, this clone turned up once. This chain uses TRBV10-2 with TRBJ2-1; possible D gene TRBD1, 5 bases. Germline values: CDR1 WSHSY, CDR2 SAAADI. The ends were cut back, 4 bases at V and 6 bases at J, with 10 bases in the middle. CDR3 length equals 13 residues. CDR3 amino acids: CASSALGANEQFF. The CDR3 nucleotides are TGCGCCAGCAGTGCCTTAGGGGCCAATGAGCAGTTCTTC.

The V and J genes are TRBV7-2 and TRBJ2-3; 9 nucleotides align to TRBD2. CDR1 is SGHTA, CDR2 FQGNSA, per germline. Trimming cost V 4 bases and J 5 bases; bases outside gene matches: 13. There are 17 residues in the CDR3. Here the CDR3 reads CASSSSLAGPKGDTQYF. The CDR3, as DNA: TGTGCCAGCAGCTCATCACTAGCGGGTCCTAAGGGAGATACGCAGTATTTT.

This clone was seen once. The chain links TRBV7-3 to TRBJ2-2, with a possible D match to TRBD1 (5 bases). Germline CDR1 SGHTA, CDR2 FQGTGA. The germline V and J ends were trimmed by 0 bases and 0 bases, with 5 bases remaining between them. CDR3 size: 15 residues. The CDR3 is CASSLTGANTGELFF. CDR3 DNA: TGTGCCAGCAGCTTAACAGGGGCGAACACCGGGGAGCTGTTTTTT.

The V and J genes are TRBV30 and TRBJ1-2, with 7 bases matching TRBD1. Looked up from germline, CDR1 is GTSNPN and CDR2 is SVGIG (reference sequence). V lost 2 bases and J lost 4; bases outside the gene matches: 7. This CDR3 is built from 14 residues. CDR3 in amino acids: CAWSITGVAYGYTF. DNA of the CDR3: TGTGCCTGGAGTATTACAGGGGTTGCCTATGGCTACACCTTC.

This clone was seen only a few times. The chain couples TRBV28 to TRBJ2-1, with 9 positions matching TRBD1. Germline CDR1 MDHEN, CDR2 SYDVKM. The CDR3 totals 15 residues. J was trimmed by 2 bases and V by 3 bases; bases with no gene match: 2. CDR3 sequence (DNA): TGTGCCAGCAGTTTCGGGACAGGGCCCTACAATGAGCAGTTCTTC. Its translation is CASSFGTGPYNEQFF.

V and J are TRBV7-2 and TRBJ2-1; D is ambiguous. Germline assignment: CDR1 SGHTA and CDR2 FQGNSA. Trimming shortened V by 6 bases and J by 9 bases, and 9 bases separated the two germline ends. The CDR3 sequence is 11 residues long. The CDR3 bases are TGTGCCAGCAGTCGCTCTACTGAGCAGTTCTTC. Protein: CASSRSTEQFF.

The chain joins TRBV19 to TRBJ2-7; D perhaps matches TRBD1 (6 bases). This CDR3 is 13 amino acids long. The germline CDR1 and CDR2 sequences are LNHDA and SQIVND (reference sequence). The CDR3 DNA follows: TGTGCCAGTACCCCCCCGGACAGTAACCTGCTCCATGTC. As protein: CASTPPDSNLLHV.

This clone showed up just a few times. This sequence joins TRBV28 and TRBJ2-5, with 12 bases lining up with TRBD1. The CDR3 length is 15 residues. Germline values: CDR1 MDHEN, CDR2 SYDVKM. Trimming removed 6 bases from V and 5 bases from J; junction bases left unmatched: 7. The CDR3 spells CASSRDRGRLETQYF. The CDR3 DNA is TGTGCCAGCAGCCGGGACAGGGGGCGGTTGGAGACCCAGTACTTC.

This clone was found a few times. The rearrangement uses TRBV27 and TRBJ2-1, with D possibly being TRBD1 (6 bases). The V end lost 6 bases, the J end lost 0 bases, and 15 bases lay between the germline ends. The CDR3 extends over 16 amino acids. The germline gives CDR1 MNHEY, CDR2 SMNVEV (reference sequence). This CDR3 reads CASSPSRGSSYNEQFF. CDR3 bases: TGTGCCAGCAGCCCGAGCAGGGGAAGCTCCTACAATGAGCAGTTCTTC.

The chain is built from TRBV29-1 and TRBJ1-5; 8 bases fit TRBD1. CDR1 is SQVTM and CDR2 is ANQGSEA in the germline V gene. The CDR3 consists of 13 residues. The trim removed 7 bases at V and 2 bases at J, leaving 4 bases unmatched. The CDR3 region is CSAGQGGNQPQHF. The CDR3 DNA reads as TGCAGCGCCGGACAGGGTGGCAATCAGCCCCAGCATTTT.

In this sample, this clone turned up a few times. The chain employs TRBV28 and TRBJ1-5; TRBD1 matches 7 bases. The germline CDR1 and CDR2 sequences are MDHEN and SYDVKM. The J segment lost 7 bases and the V segment lost 7 bases, leaving 10 bases of the junction unmatched. The CDR3 has 14 amino acids. CDR3 in amino acids: CASITGVLGQPQHF. The CDR3 DNA reads as TGTGCCAGCATCACAGGGGTTTTAGGCCAGCCCCAGCATTTT.

The rearrangement links TRBV5-1 to TRBJ2-7, with D perhaps TRBD1 (6 bases). V was cut by 1 base and J by 3 bases, with 8 bases left in between. This CDR3 contains 13 residues. CDR1 is SGHRS and CDR2 is YFSETQ in the germline V gene. The CDR3 spells CASSLQGFYEQYF. The CDR3 nucleotides read TGCGCCAGCAGCTTGCAGGGGTTCTACGAGCAGTACTTC. Full variable domain (outside the CDR3, taken from reference TRBV5-1 and TRBJ2-7): KAGVTQTPRYLIKTRGQQVTLSCSPISGHRSVSWYQQTPGQGLQFLFEYFSETQRNKGNFPGRFSGRQFSNSRSEMNVSTLELGDSALYLCASSLQGFYEQYFGPGTRLTVT.

The gene calls are TRBV6-5 and TRBJ2-1; 12 nucleotides line up with TRBD2. Trimming at V came to 4 bases and at J to 9 bases, leaving 7 bases not matched to a gene. This CDR3 spans 15 amino acids. Per germline, CDR1 MNHEY and CDR2 SVGAGI. The CDR3 DNA sequence: TGTGCCAGCAGTTCCCTAGCGGGAGGGGCTGTTGAGCAGTTCTTC. Translating it yields CASSSLAGGAVEQFF.

The chain recombines TRBV19 with TRBJ1-4, with D perhaps matching TRBD1 (5 bases). CDR1 LNHDA and CDR2 SQIVND come from the germline V gene (reference sequence). The CDR3 spans 13 residues. The V end was cut by 9 bases, the J end by 2 bases, with 10 bases between. The CDR3: CASATVTNEKLFF. The CDR3 DNA sequence: TGTGCCAGCGCGACAGTCACTAATGAAAAACTGTTTTTT. The full variable domain, its missing parts supplied by reference TRBV19 and TRBJ1-4, is DGGITQSPKYLFRKEGQNVTLSCEQNLNHDAMYWYRQDPGQGLRLIYYSQIVNDFQKGDIAEGYSVSREKKESFPLTVTSAQKNPTAFYLCASATVTNEKLFFGSGTQLSVL.

V and J are TRBV18 and TRBJ2-2; 8 positions match TRBD1. The ends lost 0 bases at V and 5 bases at J; junction bases unmatched: 8. There are 17 residues in the CDR3. Germline V gives CDR1 KGHSH, CDR2 LQKENI. CDR3 sequence (DNA): TGTGCCAGCTCACCACCGATAAGGACAGGGAGGACCGGGGAGCTGTTTTTT. Protein product: CASSPPIRTGRTGELFF.

The CDR3 spells CASTDGGAGQPQHF. The CDR3 DNA is TGTGCCAGCACCGACGGGGGGGCTGGGCAGCCCCAGCATTTT. V is TRBV6-1 and J is TRBJ1-5; D might be TRBD1 (6 bases). Germline V gives CDR1 MNHNS, CDR2 SASEGT. The CDR3 loop spans 14 amino acids. V was cut by 7 bases and J by 7 bases, with 17 bases left in between.

This clone was counted once. The chain combines TRBV4-3 with TRBJ2-3; D gene unclear. Germline assignment: CDR1 LGHNA and CDR2 YSLEER. The length of the CDR3 is 13 residues. The V end lost 0 bases, the J end lost 7 bases, and 8 bases lay between the germline ends. The CDR3 spells CASSQDLLNTQYF. CDR3 nucleotide sequence: TGCGCCAGCAGCCAAGATTTGTTAAATACGCAGTATTTT.

The chain couples TRBV2 to TRBJ2-7, with 7 bases matching TRBD1. CDR3 length: 15 residues. CDR1 and CDR2 (germline): SNHLY, FYNNEI. Germline trimming cut 6 bases from V and 3 bases from J; bases unmatched to any gene: 11. CDR3 protein: CASRIGSGQIYEQYF. Here the CDR3 DNA reads TGTGCCAGCAGAATTGGTTCGGGACAGATCTACGAGCAGTACTTC.

V and J are TRBV7-9 and TRBJ2-4; 7 positions agree with TRBD1. Looked up from germline, CDR1 is SEHNR and CDR2 is FQNEAQ (reference sequence). This CDR3 has 17 residues. With 1 base clipped from V and 6 bases from J, the junction kept 12 bases outside the gene matches. The CDR3, as DNA: TGTGCCAGCAGCTTAGAGGGGGCAGGGAATAGGAGAAACATTCAGTACTTC. Protein: CASSLEGAGNRRNIQYF.